This T cell receptor (beta chain) comes out of a study of shared clonotypes between healthy human individuals. Study overall: The donor group consisted of two women and three men, aged 18 to 49. A donor's plate count was three for CD4 naive and three for CD4 memory; CD8 naive had two and CD8 memory one. Study outcomes and limitations: Memory subsets generally showed lower estimated richness than naive subsets.

The CDR3 has 14 residues. Germline V lookup: CDR1 SGHNT, CDR2 YENEEA. V gave up 6 bases and J gave up 0 bases; unmatched junction bases: 5. Regarding this clone: Antigen specificity is unknown. The sample holds other DNA sequences that translate to the same CDR3.

Donors were Caucasian adults residing in Nashville, Tennessee, USA. TCRdb's copy holds only in-frame clones and misses some; the assay was immunoSEQ multiplex PCR. The sample has more than 850,000 clones; around 82% are singletons. The chain couples TRBV11-3 to TRBJ2-7; TRBD1 matches 7 bases. This receptor was obtained from a man aged 18 to 30 in good health. Some clones in this sample may be carry-over from other donors' samples. Sequencing was carried out using memory CD4+ T cells from PBMCs. Subset: CD45RA-negative fraction. CDR3 nucleotides: TGTGCCAGCAGTCCAGGGGGAAGCTCCTACGAGCAGTACTTC. Its translation is CASSPGGSSYEQYF.